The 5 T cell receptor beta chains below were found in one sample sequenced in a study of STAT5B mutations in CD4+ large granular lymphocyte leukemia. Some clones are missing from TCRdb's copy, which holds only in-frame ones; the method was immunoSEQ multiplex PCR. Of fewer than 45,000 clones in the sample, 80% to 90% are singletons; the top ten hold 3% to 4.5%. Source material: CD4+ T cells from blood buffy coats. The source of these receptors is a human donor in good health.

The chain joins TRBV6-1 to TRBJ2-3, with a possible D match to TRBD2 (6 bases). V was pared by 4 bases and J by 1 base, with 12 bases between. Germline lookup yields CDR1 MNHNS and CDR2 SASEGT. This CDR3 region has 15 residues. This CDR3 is CASSALPGGTDTQYF. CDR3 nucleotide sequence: TGTGCCAGCAGTGCCCTACCGGGGGGCACAGATACGCAGTATTTT.

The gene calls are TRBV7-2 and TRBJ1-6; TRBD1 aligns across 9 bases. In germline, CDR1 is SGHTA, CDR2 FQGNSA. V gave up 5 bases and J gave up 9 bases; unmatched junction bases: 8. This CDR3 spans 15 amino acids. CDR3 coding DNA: TGTGCCAGCAGCCAACAGGGGGCGCCGGGTTCACCCCTCCACTTT. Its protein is CASSQQGAPGSPLHF.

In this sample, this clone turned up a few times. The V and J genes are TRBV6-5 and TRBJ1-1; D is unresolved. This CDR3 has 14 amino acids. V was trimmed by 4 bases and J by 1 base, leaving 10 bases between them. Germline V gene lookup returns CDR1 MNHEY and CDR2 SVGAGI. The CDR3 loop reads CASSSGGQNTEAFF. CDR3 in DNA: TGTGCCAGCAGTTCGGGTGGCCAGAACACTGAAGCTTTCTTT.

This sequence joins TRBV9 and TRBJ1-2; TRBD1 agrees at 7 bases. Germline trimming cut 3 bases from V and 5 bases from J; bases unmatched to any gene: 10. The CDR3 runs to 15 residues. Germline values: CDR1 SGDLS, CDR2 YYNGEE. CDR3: CASSEQGTDFYGYTF. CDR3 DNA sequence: TGTGCCAGCAGCGAACAGGGGACAGACTTTTATGGCTACACCTTC.

The CDR3 here is CASGPGVGELFF. The CDR3 DNA reads TGTGCCAGTGGACCGGGGGTCGGGGAGCTGTTTTTT. This chain joins TRBV19 and TRBJ2-2; D perhaps matches TRBD2 (6 bases). V shed 8 bases and J shed 7 bases, with 11 bases lying between them. This CDR3 has 12 residues. Germline V CDR1 and CDR2: LNHDA, SQIVND (reference sequence).